This record covers a single TCR beta chain. The CDR3 is 14 amino acids. The V gene's germline CDR1 is SNHLY and CDR2 FYNNEI. Germline trimming cut 6 bases from V and 1 base from J; bases unmatched to any gene: 5. TCRdb passed the 5' RACE reads through MiXCR, listing each CDR3 protein once. Of roughly 1.6 million distinct CDR3 sequences in the sample, more than 30% were seen once. This sample stems from a study of identical twins. Source material: cord blood. The sequence derives from a newborn girl in good health. The chain has TRBV2 and TRBJ1-1, with 7 bases fitting TRBD1. The CDR3: CASRTQGGNTEAFF. CDR3 bases: TGTGCCAGCAGGACTCAGGGGGGGAACACTGAAGCTTTCTTT.